These T cell receptor beta chains were read from a single sample in a study of T cells in tuberculosis. Here immunoSEQ multiplex PCR was the method, and the copy in TCRdb shows in-frame clones only, minus some. The table includes about 24,000 clones, 95% to 96% detected once. The material sequenced was PBMCs. The receptors were sampled from a donor aged 10 to 29 with latent tuberculosis or without tuberculosis infection. The CDR3 runs from the conserved cysteine through the conserved F or W. D genes are given only for firm matches. Part of the rows lack a size; the others show once, few, many or a class for expanded clones.

>TRBV6-6|.|TRBJ1-2|once
CAIQRTAGYTF
TGTGCTATTCAGCGGACGGCCGGCTACACCTTC
>TRBV9|.|TRBJ1-4|.
CASSHSGVPEKLFF
TGTGCCAGCAGCCATTCCGGGGTCCCCGAAAAACTGTTTTTT
>TRBV18|TRBD1|TRBJ1-5|.
CASSRYGTGRGQPQHF
TGTGCCAGCTCGCGATACGGGACAGGGAGGGGTCAGCCCCAGCATTTT
>TRBV4-2|.|TRBJ2-7|.
CASSQSLAPREQYF
TGTGCCAGCAGCCAGAGTCTAGCGCCAAGGGAGCAGTACTTC
>TRBV6-6|.|TRBJ1-1|.
CASSSRTKNTEAFF
TGTGCCAGCAGTTCCCGGACAAAGAACACTGAAGCTTTCTTT
>TRBV6-4|.|TRBJ1-1|medium-sized
CASSLTGGTEAFF
TGTGCCAGCAGCCTGACGGGGGGCACTGAAGCTTTCTTT
>TRBV12-5|TRBD2|TRBJ2-1|once
CASATPPSGGNNEQFF
TGTGCTAGTGCCACCCCCCCCAGCGGGGGCAACAATGAGCAGTTCTTC
>TRBV10-3|.|TRBJ2-1|.
CATGQKYNEQFF
TGTGCCACGGGACAAAAGTACAATGAGCAGTTCTTC
>TRBV7-8|TRBD1|TRBJ1-1|.
CASSRTGGTEAFF
TGTGCCAGCAGCCGGACAGGGGGCACTGAAGCTTTCTTT
>TRBV2|.|TRBJ1-5|.
CASSRTDSNQPQHF
TGTGCCAGCAGTCGAACAGATAGCAATCAGCCCCAGCATTTT
>TRBV2|.|TRBJ1-1|.
CASTQAGSRGEAFF
TGTGCCAGCACCCAAGCGGGCTCTAGGGGTGAAGCTTTCTTT
>TRBV15|.|TRBJ1-2|.
CATSRESAGAGFYGYTF
TGTGCCACCAGCAGAGAGAGTGCGGGGGCAGGGTTCTATGGCTACACCTTC
>TRBV19|.|TRBJ1-1|.
CASSMPGTLFSGAFF
TGTGCCAGTAGTATGCCAGGGACCCTATTCAGCGGGGCGTTCTTT
>TRBV11-3|.|TRBJ1-1|.
CASSLRGATEAFF
TGTGCCAGCAGCCTCAGGGGTGCCACTGAAGCTTTCTTT
>TRBV2|.|TRBJ1-3|.
CATKGDGNTIYF
TGTGCCACCAAGGGAGATGGAAACACCATATATTTT
>TRBV19|.|TRBJ2-7|.
CASSKGRDSYEQYF
TGTGCCAGTAGTAAGGGCAGGGACTCCTACGAGCAGTACTTC
>TRBV7-9|.|TRBJ2-1|.
CASTPNRSSYNEQFF
TGTGCCAGCACCCCTAACCGGAGCTCCTACAATGAGCAGTTCTTC
>TRBV5-4|.|TRBJ2-5|.
CASSLARETQYF
TGTGCCAGCAGCTTGGCACGGGAGACCCAGTACTTC
>TRBV30|.|TRBJ1-2|once
CAWSDTTANSNYGYTF
TGTGCCTGGAGTGATACGACAGCGAACTCTAACTATGGCTACACCTTC
>TRBV2|TRBD1|TRBJ2-2|once
CASTGTGGYTGELFF
TGTGCCAGCACCGGGACAGGGGGTTACACCGGGGAGCTGTTTTTT
>TRBV6-1|.|TRBJ2-7|.
CASNPRGKNYEQYF
TGTGCCAGCAACCCACGGGGTAAGAACTACGAGCAGTACTTC
>TRBV19|.|TRBJ1-1|.
CASSGGEAFF
TGTGCCAGTAGTGGAGGGGAAGCTTTCTTT
>TRBV14|.|TRBJ1-1|.
CASSQGQGTQQWTEAFF
TGTGCCAGCAGCCAAGGGCAGGGTACGCAACAGTGGACTGAAGCTTTCTTT
>TRBV12-5|TRBD2|TRBJ2-5|.
CASAASGGRQETQYF
TGTGCTAGTGCCGCTAGCGGGGGGCGCCAAGAGACCCAGTACTTC
>TRBV9|TRBD1|TRBJ1-2|few
CASSTQGAGYGYTF
TGTGCCAGCAGCACCCAGGGGGCCGGCTATGGCTACACCTTC
>TRBV19|TRBD1|TRBJ1-2|.
CASSIATGEGYGYTF
TGTGCCAGTAGTATAGCGACAGGGGAGGGCTATGGCTACACCTTC
>TRBV7-2|.|TRBJ2-3|.
CASSFQGPRDTQYF
TGTGCCAGCAGCTTCCAGGGTCCGAGGGATACGCAGTATTTT
>TRBV6-5|.|TRBJ2-3|.
CASSYGGAAGTQYF
TGTGCCAGCAGTTACGGGGGGGCTGCGGGTACGCAGTATTTT
>TRBV30|TRBD1|TRBJ1-6|.
CACPRRDSRSSPLHF
TGTGCCTGTCCAAGAAGGGACAGTCGCAGTTCACCCCTCCACTTT
>TRBV19|TRBD1|TRBJ2-5|.
CASRGQVETQYF
TGTGCCAGTAGAGGACAGGTTGAGACCCAGTACTTC
>TRBV7-3|TRBD1|TRBJ1-1|.
CASSLSAQGGTEAFF
TGTGCCAGCAGCTTATCAGCCCAGGGGGGTACTGAAGCTTTCTTT
>TRBV11-1|.|TRBJ2-1|.
CASSFNNEQFF
TGTGCCAGCAGCTTCAACAATGAGCAGTTCTTC
>TRBV15|TRBD1|TRBJ2-5|.
CATGLGGRETQYF
TGTGCCACCGGGTTAGGGGGCAGAGAGACCCAGTACTTC
>TRBV7-9|.|TRBJ1-4|.
CASSLERSYEEKLFF
TGTGCCAGCAGCTTAGAACGGAGTTACGAAGAAAAACTGTTTTTT
>TRBV5-4|.|TRBJ2-3|.
CASSLGASTDTQYF
TGTGCCAGCAGCTTGGGGGCCTCCACAGATACGCAGTATTTT
>TRBV4-1|.|TRBJ1-2|.
CASSQDPAGGVGYGYTF
TGCGCCAGCAGCCAAGATCCCGCGGGGGGGGTAGGTTATGGCTACACCTTC
>TRBV2|.|TRBJ1-5|.
CASSVSHNQPQHF
TGTGCCAGCAGTGTGAGTCACAATCAGCCCCAGCATTTT
>TRBV27|TRBD1|TRBJ1-5|.
CASSPTGGRNQPQHF
TGTGCCAGCAGTCCCACAGGGGGACGCAATCAGCCCCAGCATTTT
>TRBV15|.|TRBJ1-1|.
CATSRDQGTSLAEAFF
TGTGCCACCAGCAGAGATCAGGGGACCTCGCTGGCTGAAGCTTTCTTT
>TRBV10-3|.|TRBJ2-7|.
CAISETPDRLPYYEQYF
TGTGCCATCAGTGAAACCCCCGACAGGCTACCCTATTACGAGCAGTACTTC
>TRBV9|TRBD1|TRBJ1-2|.
CATRTGVRGYTF
TGTGCCACCCGGACAGGGGTCAGGGGCTACACCTTC
>TRBV30|.|TRBJ2-6|.
CAWSEGGSGANVLTF
TGTGCCTGGAGTGAAGGGGGCTCTGGGGCCAACGTCCTGACTTTC
>TRBV30|.|TRBJ1-1|.
CAWGRKWGFEAFF
TGTGCCTGGGGTCGTAAATGGGGCTTTGAAGCTTTCTTT
>TRBV6-1|TRBD2|TRBJ2-3|.
CASSLLAGGPDTQYF
TGTGCCAGCAGTCTACTAGCGGGGGGGCCGGATACGCAGTATTTT
>TRBV6-4|.|TRBJ1-2|.
CASSDTAGGYGYTF
TGTGCCAGCAGCGACACGGCCGGCGGGTATGGCTACACCTTC
>TRBV2|TRBD2|TRBJ2-1|.
CARGTNYNEQFF
TGTGCCCGGGGGACTAACTACAATGAGCAGTTCTTC
>TRBV5-1|TRBD1|TRBJ2-7|.
CASSLPGQGGYEQYF
TGCGCCAGCAGCTTACCTGGACAGGGGGGCTACGAGCAGTACTTC
>TRBV4-1|TRBD1|TRBJ2-2|.
CASSQPGQGSGELFF
TGCGCCAGCAGCCAGCCGGGACAGGGGTCCGGGGAGCTGTTTTTT
>TRBV10-1|.|TRBJ2-2|.
CASSFDRTTGELFF
TGCGCCAGCAGCTTCGACAGGACCACCGGGGAGCTGTTTTTT
>TRBV21-1|.|TRBJ2-3|.
CASSKVSFRGGGTDTQYF
TGTGCCAGCAGCAAAGTTTCTTTCCGCGGGGGGGGCACAGATACGCAGTATTTT
>TRBV7-9|.|TRBJ1-4|.
CASSWDTNEKLFF
TGTGCCAGCAGCTGGGACACAAATGAAAAACTGTTTTTT
>TRBV30|.|TRBJ1-2|.
CAWSLPLGGNYGYTF
TGTGCCTGGAGTCTCCCATTGGGGGGAAACTATGGCTACACCTTC
>TRBV7-9|TRBD1|TRBJ1-5|.
CASSSRRTGGSNQPQHF
TGTGCCAGCAGTTCTCGCCGGACAGGGGGGAGCAATCAGCCCCAGCATTTT
>TRBV27|TRBD1|TRBJ2-7|.
CASRRDRGSYEQYF
TGTGCCAGCAGGCGGGACAGGGGCTCCTACGAGCAGTACTTC
>TRBV27|TRBD1|TRBJ1-1|.
CASSSGQGLNTEAFF
TGTGCCAGCAGTTCCGGACAGGGATTGAACACTGAAGCTTTCTTT
>TRBV6-1|.|TRBJ1-6|.
CASGTGGDSPLHF
TGTGCCAGTGGGACCGGAGGGGATTCACCCCTCCACTTT
>TRBV7-2|TRBD2|TRBJ2-7|.
CASSALSGGANEQYF
TGTGCCAGCAGCGCTCTAAGCGGGGGGGCCAACGAGCAGTACTTC